The 14 T cell receptor beta chains reported below all come from one sample, sequenced in a study of identical twins. TCRdb itself ran the 5' RACE reads through MiXCR, one entry per CDR3 protein. Of about 690,000 distinct CDR3 sequences in the sample, 5.5% to 6.5% were seen once. Sequencing input: naive T cells sorted from blood. Source of these receptors: a man between 18 and 29 years old in good health.

This chain joins TRBV24-1 and TRBJ1-5; D gene uncertain. Trimming took off 3 bases at V and 7 bases at J, with 12 bases between the two ends. This CDR3 region has 14 residues. Germline V CDR1 and CDR2: KGHDR, SFDVKD. In DNA form, the CDR3 reads TGTGCCACCAGTGATCCCCGGGCGGGACAGCCCCAGCATTTT. The encoded protein is CATSDPRAGQPQHF.

The rearrangement links TRBV4-1 to TRBJ1-5, with D unclear. Germline values: CDR1 MGHRA, CDR2 YSYEKL. The CDR3 totals 14 residues. V gave up 4 bases and J gave up 4 bases, with 11 bases separating them. The CDR3: CASSPLPTNQPQHF. The CDR3, as DNA: TGCGCCAGCAGCCCCTTACCGACAAATCAGCCCCAGCATTTT.

Ten or more counts support this clonotype. This sequence joins TRBV12-3 or TRBV12-4 and TRBJ1-5; D possibly corresponds to TRBD1 (5 bases). The CDR3 loop spans 12 amino acids. V gave up 4 bases and J gave up 7 bases, with 8 bases separating them. The CDR3 region is CASSSQGQPQHF. The CDR3 DNA sequence: TGTGCCAGCAGTTCGCAGGGACAGCCCCAGCATTTT.

In its sample, this clonotype was seen a few times. The CDR3 spells CASGRTNTGELFF. The CDR3 DNA reads TGTGCCAGCGGTAGGACGAACACCGGGGAGCTGTTTTTT. The chain uses TRBV6-2 or TRBV6-3 and TRBJ2-2; D uncertain. Germline CDR1 is MNHEY and CDR2 is SVGEGT. The CDR3 runs 13 residues. Trimming shortened V by 8 bases and J by 0 bases, and 7 bases separated the two germline ends.

This clonotype appeared a few times. This chain uses TRBV24-1 with TRBJ2-7; tentative D call: TRBD2 (5 bases). V was pared by 4 bases and J by 2 bases, with 17 bases between. CDR3 length: 16 amino acids. CDR1 is KGHDR and CDR2 is SFDVKD in the germline V gene. CDR3 coding DNA: TGTGCCACCAGTGAGTTATCGGGATGTAAACCCTACGAGCAGTACGTC. Translation gives CATSELSGCKPYEQYV.

There are many counts of this clonotype. The chain recombines TRBV7-8 with TRBJ2-3; 10 bases are shared with TRBD2. The germline V gene has CDR1 SGHVS and CDR2 FQNEAQ. The CDR3 runs to 16 residues. J lost 6 bases, V lost 3 bases, and 9 bases had no gene match. DNA for the CDR3: TGTGCCAGCAGCTTCATAACTAGCGGGACGGGGGATACGCAGTATTTT. Translated, it gives CASSFITSGTGDTQYF.

The chain recombines TRBV12-3 or TRBV12-4 with TRBJ2-7, with 10 bases identical to TRBD1. This CDR3 has 12 residues. The J segment lost 9 bases and the V segment lost 5 bases, leaving 4 bases of the junction unmatched. The CDR3: CASSPGTGVQYV. For the CDR3, the DNA is TGTGCCAGCAGTCCCGGGACAGGGGTGCAGTACGTC.

V and J are TRBV3-1 and TRBJ2-3; 10 nucleotides agree with TRBD2. V lost 10 bases to trimming and J lost 1 base; unmatched junction nucleotides: 2. The germline V gene has CDR1 LGHDT and CDR2 YNNKEL (reference sequence). The CDR3 sequence is 13 residues long. The CDR3 loop reads CAIGLAGTDTQYF. CDR3 nucleotides: TGTGCCATCGGACTAGCGGGCACAGATACGCAGTATTTT.

In this sample, this clonotype turned up a few times. The genes are TRBV20-1 and TRBJ2-7; TRBD1 might be the D (6 bases). Germline V gives CDR1 DFQATT, CDR2 SNEGSKA (reference sequence). Trimming took 3 bases from V and 2 from J, leaving 14 bases between them. CDR3 size: 14 residues. This CDR3 is CSASRRDTPYEQYV. Written as DNA, the CDR3 is TGCAGTGCTAGCCGCCGGGACACCCCCTACGAGCAGTACGTC.

This clonotype was picked up many times. V and J are TRBV12-3 or TRBV12-4 and TRBJ1-6; D perhaps matches TRBD1 (6 bases). The germline V and J ends were trimmed by 6 bases and 7 bases, with 19 bases remaining between them. The CDR3 length is 16 residues. As DNA, the CDR3 is TGTGCCAGCAGGGAGAACCTCGGGGGGCTAAATTCACCCCTCCACTTT. It encodes CASRENLGGLNSPLHF.

This clonotype has a count of ten or more. The chain has TRBV5-1 and TRBJ2-1; TRBD1 matches 9 bases. Germline CDR1 reads SGHRS; CDR2 reads YFSETQ. V was clipped by 7 bases and J by 5 bases; unmatched bases: 7. The CDR3 is 14 amino acids. The CDR3 region has the DNA TGCGCCAGCCGGGGACAGGGACTTCACAATGAGCAGTTCTTC. Its translation is CASRGQGLHNEQFF.

In this sample, this clonotype turned up many times. The J gene is TRBJ2-5, the V gene TRBV14, with no clear D. With 1 base removed from V and 5 bases from J, the gap between germline ends came to 2 bases. The germline V gene has CDR1 SGHDN and CDR2 FVKESK. The CDR3 has 11 residues. The CDR3 reads CASSQAETQYF. The CDR3 DNA reads TGTGCCAGCAGCCAAGCGGAGACCCAGTACTTC.

This clonotype turned up a few times. This chain joins TRBV9 and TRBJ2-2, with D possibly being TRBD2 (5 bases). The CDR3 extends over 15 amino acids. V shed 4 bases and J shed 3 bases, with 13 bases lying between them. Germline V gene data show CDR1 as SGDLS and CDR2 as YYNGEE. The CDR3 sequence: CASSSKGSHTGELFF. CDR3 DNA sequence: TGTGCCAGCAGCTCTAAAGGGAGCCACACCGGGGAGCTGTTTTTT.

There are many counts of this clonotype. The chain uses TRBV29-1 and TRBJ1-1; no clear D gene. The germline CDR1 and CDR2 sequences are SQVTM and ANQGSEA. This CDR3 contains 11 residues. The CDR3 loop reads CGFEGNTEAFF. In DNA, the CDR3 is TGCGGCTTCGAAGGGAACACTGAAGCTTTCTTT.